The entry below gives a single T cell receptor beta chain sequence along with its context. The data stem from a study of blood T cells in healthy people across ages. Then a second PCR, running about 6 to 12 cycles, was carried out with a sample-barcoded 5' primer and a J-beta primer mix. Via MiXCR, TCRdb re-called the 5' RACE reads, giving one row per CDR3 protein. The sample gives 780,000 or so distinct CDR3 sequences, approximately 25% of which show up once; approximately 4% is in the top ten. This CDR3 has 17 residues. Germline V lookup: CDR1 MNHNY, CDR2 SVGAGI (reference sequence). J was trimmed by 10 bases and V by 4 bases; bases with no gene match: 19. This sample also belongs to another study, concerning T cells of mothers and their children. That report adds: It was related mother-child pairs that showed slightly higher overlap than unrelated pairs, without reaching significance.

The V and J genes are TRBV6-6 and TRBJ2-1; 7 nucleotides match TRBD2. The receptor was isolated from a boy aged 5-17 years in good health. The source material was blood. The CDR3 DNA reads as TGTGCCAGCAGTTTGCCCTTAGCGGGTGGGAGGGGAAAGGAGCAGTTCTTC. It yields the protein CASSLPLAGGRGKEQFF.